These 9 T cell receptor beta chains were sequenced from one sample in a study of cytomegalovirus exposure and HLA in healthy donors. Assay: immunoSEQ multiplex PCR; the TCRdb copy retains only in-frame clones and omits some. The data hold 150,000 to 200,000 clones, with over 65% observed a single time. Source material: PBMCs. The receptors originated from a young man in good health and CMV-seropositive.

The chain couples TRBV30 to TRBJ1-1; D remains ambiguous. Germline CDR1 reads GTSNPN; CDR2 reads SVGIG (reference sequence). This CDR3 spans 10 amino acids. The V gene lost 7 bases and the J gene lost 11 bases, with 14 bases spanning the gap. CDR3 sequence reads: CAFWSPSAFF. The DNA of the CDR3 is TGTGCCTTCTGGAGCCCGAGCGCTTTCTTT.

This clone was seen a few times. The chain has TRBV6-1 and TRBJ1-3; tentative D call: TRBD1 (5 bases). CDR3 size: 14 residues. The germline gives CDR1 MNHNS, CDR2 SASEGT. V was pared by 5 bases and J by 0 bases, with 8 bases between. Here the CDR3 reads CASSMTDSGNTIYF. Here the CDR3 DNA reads TGTGCCAGCAGTATGACAGACTCTGGAAACACCATATATTTT.

CDR3 sequence reads: CAKRQGGAYEQYF. Written as DNA, the CDR3 is TGTGCCAAAAGACAGGGAGGTGCCTACGAGCAGTACTTC. The chain uses TRBV2 and TRBJ2-7, with a possible D match to TRBD1 (7 bases). Per germline, CDR1 SNHLY and CDR2 FYNNEI. The CDR3 covers 13 residues. The V end lost 10 bases, the J end lost 2 bases, and 15 bases lay between the germline ends. Full variable domain (outside the CDR3, taken from reference TRBV2 and TRBJ2-7): EPEVTQTPSHQVTQMGQEVILRCVPISNHLYFYWYRQILGQKVEFLVSFYNNEISEKSEIFDDQFSVERPDGSNFTLKIRSTKLEDSAMYFCAKRQGGAYEQYFGPGTRLTVT.

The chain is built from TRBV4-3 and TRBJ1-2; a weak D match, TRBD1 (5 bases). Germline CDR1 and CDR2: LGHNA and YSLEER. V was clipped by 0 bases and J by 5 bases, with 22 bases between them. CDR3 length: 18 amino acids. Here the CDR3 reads CASSQDERGPVWGYGYTF. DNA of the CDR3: TGCGCCAGCAGCCAAGATGAGCGGGGACCCGTTTGGGGATATGGCTACACCTTC.

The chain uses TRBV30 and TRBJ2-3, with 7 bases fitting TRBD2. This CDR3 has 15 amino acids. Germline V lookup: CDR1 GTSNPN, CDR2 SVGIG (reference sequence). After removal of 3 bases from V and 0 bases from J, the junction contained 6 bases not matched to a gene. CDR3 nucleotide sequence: TGTGCCTGGAGGGGGGACTATTCTAGCACAGATACGCAGTATTTT. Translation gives CAWRGDYSSTDTQYF.

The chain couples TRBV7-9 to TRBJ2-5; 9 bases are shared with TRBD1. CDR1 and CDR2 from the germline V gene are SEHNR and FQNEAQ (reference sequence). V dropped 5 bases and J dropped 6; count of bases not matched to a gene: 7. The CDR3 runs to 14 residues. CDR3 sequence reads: CASSGGQGGKTQYF. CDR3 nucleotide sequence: TGTGCCAGCAGCGGGGGACAGGGAGGGAAGACCCAGTACTTC.

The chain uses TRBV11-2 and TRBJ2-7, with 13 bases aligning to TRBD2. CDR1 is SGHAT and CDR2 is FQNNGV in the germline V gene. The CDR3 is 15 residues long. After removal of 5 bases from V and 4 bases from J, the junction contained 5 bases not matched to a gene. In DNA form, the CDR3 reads TGTGCCAGCAGCACCAGGACTAGCGGGAGTTACGAGCAGTACTTC. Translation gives CASSTRTSGSYEQYF.

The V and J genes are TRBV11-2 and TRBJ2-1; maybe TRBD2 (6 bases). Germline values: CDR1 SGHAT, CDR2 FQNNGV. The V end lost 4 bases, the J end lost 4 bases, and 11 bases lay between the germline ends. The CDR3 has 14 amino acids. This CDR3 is CASSSGLSYNEQFF. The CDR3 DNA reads TGTGCCAGCAGCTCGGGACTGAGTTACAATGAGCAGTTCTTC. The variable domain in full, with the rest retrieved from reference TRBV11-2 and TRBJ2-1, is EAGVAQSPRYKIIEKRQSVAFWCNPISGHATLYWYQQILGQGPKLLIQFQNNGVVDDSQLPKDRFSAERLKGVDSTLKIQPAKLEDSAVYLCASSSGLSYNEQFFGPGTRLTVL.

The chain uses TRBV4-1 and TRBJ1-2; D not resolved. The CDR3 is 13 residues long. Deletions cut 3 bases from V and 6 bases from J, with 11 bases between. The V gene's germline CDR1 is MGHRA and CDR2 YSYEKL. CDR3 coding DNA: TGCGCCAGCAGCCAGCTCGGACTGGATGGCTACACCTTC. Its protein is CASSQLGLDGYTF.